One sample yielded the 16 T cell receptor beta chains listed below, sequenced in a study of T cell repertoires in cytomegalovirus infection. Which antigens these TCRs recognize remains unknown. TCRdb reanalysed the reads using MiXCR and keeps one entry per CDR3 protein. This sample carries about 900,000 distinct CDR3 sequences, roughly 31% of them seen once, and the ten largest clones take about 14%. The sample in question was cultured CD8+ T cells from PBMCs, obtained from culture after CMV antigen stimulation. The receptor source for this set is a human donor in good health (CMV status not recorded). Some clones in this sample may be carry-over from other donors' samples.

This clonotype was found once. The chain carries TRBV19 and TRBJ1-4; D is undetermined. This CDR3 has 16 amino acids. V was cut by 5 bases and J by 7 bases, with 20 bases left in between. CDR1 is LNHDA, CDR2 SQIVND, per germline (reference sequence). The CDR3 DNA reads TGTGCCAGTAGTTCTCCGGATTGGTTAGGAGCTGAAAAACTGTTTTTT. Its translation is CASSSPDWLGAEKLFF.

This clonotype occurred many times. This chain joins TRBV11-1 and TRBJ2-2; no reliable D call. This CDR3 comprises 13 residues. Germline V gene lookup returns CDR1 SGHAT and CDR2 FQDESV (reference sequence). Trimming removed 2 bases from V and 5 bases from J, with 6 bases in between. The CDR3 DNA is TGTGCCAGCAGCTTACTATCGACCGGGGAGCTGTTTTTT. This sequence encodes CASSLLSTGELFF.

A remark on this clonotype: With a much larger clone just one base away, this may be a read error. The CDR3: CASSLDRTTNEKLFF. As DNA, the CDR3 is TGTGCCAGCAGCCTGGACAGGACAACTAATGAAAAACTGTTTTTT. V gene TRBV12-3 or TRBV12-4 combines with J gene TRBJ1-4, with 7 bases identical to TRBD1. This CDR3 is built from 15 residues. The V segment lost 6 bases and the J segment 0 bases; nucleotides outside the gene matches: 4.

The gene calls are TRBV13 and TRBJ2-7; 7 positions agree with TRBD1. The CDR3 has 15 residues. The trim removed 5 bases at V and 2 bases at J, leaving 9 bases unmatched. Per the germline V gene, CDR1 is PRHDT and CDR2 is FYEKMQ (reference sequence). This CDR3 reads CASSNSRDRAYEQYV. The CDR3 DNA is TGTGCCAGCAGCAACAGCCGGGACAGAGCCTACGAGCAGTACGTC.

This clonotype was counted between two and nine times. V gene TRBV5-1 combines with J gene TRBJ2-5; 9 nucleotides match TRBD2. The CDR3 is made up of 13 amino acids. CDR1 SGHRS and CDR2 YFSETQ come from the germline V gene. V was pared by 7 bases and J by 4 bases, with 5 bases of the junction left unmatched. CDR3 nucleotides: TGCGCCAGCCGCGGCGGGGGGGCAGAGACCCAGTACTTC. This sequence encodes CASRGGGAETQYF.

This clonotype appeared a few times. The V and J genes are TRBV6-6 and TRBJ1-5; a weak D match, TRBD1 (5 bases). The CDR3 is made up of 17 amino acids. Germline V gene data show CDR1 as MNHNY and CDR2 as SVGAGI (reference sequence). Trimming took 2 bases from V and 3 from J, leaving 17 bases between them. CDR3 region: CASSYRKGQPYNQPQHF. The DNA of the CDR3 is TGTGCCAGCAGTTACCGCAAGGGGCAGCCGTACAATCAGCCCCAGCATTTT.

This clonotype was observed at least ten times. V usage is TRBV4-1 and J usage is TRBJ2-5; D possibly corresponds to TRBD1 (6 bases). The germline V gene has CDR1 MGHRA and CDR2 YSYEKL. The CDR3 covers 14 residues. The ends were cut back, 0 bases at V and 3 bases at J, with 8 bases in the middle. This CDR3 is CASSQDRGEETQYF. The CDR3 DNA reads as TGCGCCAGCAGCCAAGACAGGGGAGAAGAGACCCAGTACTTC.

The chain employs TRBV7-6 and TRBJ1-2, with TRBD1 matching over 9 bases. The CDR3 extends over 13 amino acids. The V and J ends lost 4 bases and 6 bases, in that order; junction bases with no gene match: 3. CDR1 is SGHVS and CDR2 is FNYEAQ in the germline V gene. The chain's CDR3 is CASSSWTGDGYTF. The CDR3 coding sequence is TGTGCCAGCAGCTCTTGGACAGGGGATGGCTACACCTTC.

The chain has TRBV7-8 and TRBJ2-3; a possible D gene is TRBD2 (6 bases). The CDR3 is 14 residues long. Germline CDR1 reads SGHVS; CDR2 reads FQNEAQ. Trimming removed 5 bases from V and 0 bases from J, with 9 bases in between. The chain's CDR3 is CASSASVSTDTQYF. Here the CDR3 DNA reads TGTGCCAGCAGCGCTAGCGTAAGCACAGATACGCAGTATTTT.

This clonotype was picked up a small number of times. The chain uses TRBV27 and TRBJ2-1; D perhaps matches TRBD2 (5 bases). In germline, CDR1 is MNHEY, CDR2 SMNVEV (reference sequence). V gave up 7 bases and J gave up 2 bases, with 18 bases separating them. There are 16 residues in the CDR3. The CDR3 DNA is TGTGCCAGCACCCTCAGCGCGGGCGCCACCTACAATGAGCAGTTCTTC. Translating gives CASTLSAGATYNEQFF.

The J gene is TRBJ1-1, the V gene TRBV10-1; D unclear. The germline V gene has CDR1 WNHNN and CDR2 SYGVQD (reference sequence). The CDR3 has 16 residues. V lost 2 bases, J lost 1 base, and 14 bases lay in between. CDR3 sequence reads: CASSEARLMGNTEAFF. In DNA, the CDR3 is TGCGCCAGCAGTGAGGCAAGGCTTATGGGGAACACTGAAGCTTTCTTT.

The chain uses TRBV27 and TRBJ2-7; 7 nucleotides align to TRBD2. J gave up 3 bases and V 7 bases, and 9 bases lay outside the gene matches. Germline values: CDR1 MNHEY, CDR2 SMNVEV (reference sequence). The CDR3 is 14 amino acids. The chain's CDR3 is CASKGRGASYEQYV. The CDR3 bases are TGTGCCAGCAAGGGGAGGGGTGCCAGCTACGAGCAGTACGTC.

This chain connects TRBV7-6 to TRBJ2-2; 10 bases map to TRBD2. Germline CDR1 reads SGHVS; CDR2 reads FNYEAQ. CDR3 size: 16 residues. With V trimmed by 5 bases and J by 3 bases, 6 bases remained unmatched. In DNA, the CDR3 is TGTGCCAGCAGCACGTCTAGCGGGGGAGACACCGGGGAGCTGTTTTTT. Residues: CASSTSSGGDTGELFF.

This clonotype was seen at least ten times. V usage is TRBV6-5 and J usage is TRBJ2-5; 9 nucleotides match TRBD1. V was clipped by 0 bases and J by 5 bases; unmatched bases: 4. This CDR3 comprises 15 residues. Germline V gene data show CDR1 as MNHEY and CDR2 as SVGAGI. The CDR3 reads CASSYSTGGRETQYF. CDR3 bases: TGTGCCAGCAGTTACTCGACAGGGGGAAGGGAGACCCAGTACTTC.

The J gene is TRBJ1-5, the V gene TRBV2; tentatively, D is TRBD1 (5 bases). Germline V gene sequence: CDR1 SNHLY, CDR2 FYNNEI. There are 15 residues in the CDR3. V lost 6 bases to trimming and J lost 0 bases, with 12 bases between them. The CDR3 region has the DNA TGTGCCAGCAGGGGGGGGGTATATAGCAATCAGCCCCAGCATTTT. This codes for CASRGGVYSNQPQHF. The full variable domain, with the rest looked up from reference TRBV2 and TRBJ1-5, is EPEVTQTPSHQVTQMGQEVILRCVPISNHLYFYWYRQILGQKVEFLVSFYNNEISEKSEIFDDQFSVERPDGSNFTLKIRSTKLEDSAMYFCASRGGVYSNQPQHFGDGTRLSIL.

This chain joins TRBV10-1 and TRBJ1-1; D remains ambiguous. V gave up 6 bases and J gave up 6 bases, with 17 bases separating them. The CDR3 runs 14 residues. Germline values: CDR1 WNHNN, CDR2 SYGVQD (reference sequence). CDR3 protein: CASREVLSDAEAFF. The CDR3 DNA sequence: TGCGCCAGCAGAGAGGTCCTCTCGGACGCTGAAGCTTTCTTT.